This entry describes one T cell receptor (beta chain). Its antigen target is currently unknown. For this receptor, the gene names and germline sequences are taken from the mouse. The CDR3 goes on 1 residue after the read ends, and that part is filled in from the germline J gene. The entry originates in a study of tissue T cells after allogeneic stem cell transplantation (dated by TCRdb to 2022 to 2024). For the wider study: The study profiled TCR beta repertoires in many tissues obtained from research autopsies of patients with and without GVHD, and also in mouse models of GVHD. On the human side, the study was prospective and observational, with no blinding or randomization.

Sample time point, as interpreted from the label and publication: mouse harvest day 14 after allogeneic transplant. Each mouse graft, delivered by tail vein injection, combined 10^6 splenic CD5+ T cells with 10^7 T-cell-depleted bone marrow cells. GVHD in mice was modeled with a major MHC-mismatch B6 (H2b) into BALB/c (H2d) model, and tissues were profiled at day 7 or 14. On day 7 or 14 post-transplant, mouse tissues and retro-orbital blood were harvested with separate sterile tools for each animal, and livers were flushed before harvest. Before genomic DNA was isolated with the DNeasy Blood & Tissue Kit, mouse tissues were minced with razor blades in buffered saline. The CDR3 goes from the cysteine to the phenylalanine over 13 residues. Sequencing covers 36 bases of the CDR3, shown here with the frame starting at base 1. The germline V gene supplies CDR1 SGHSA and CDR2 FRNQAP. Trimming accounts for 5 bases at V and 7 bases at J, while the number of junction bases matched to no gene is 6.

Paper-wide results and their limitations: Within patients, how anatomically similar tissues were was a major factor shaping TCR repertoire composition, regardless of disease or transplant status. In both patients and mice, T cells from blood and spleen picked up only a limited part of the TCR repertoire that was detected in tissues. Which tissue TCRs were alloreactive or antigen-specific was not determined in the study, and some clones might have been persisting host cells. Not many T cell clones showed up in more than one patient, yet clustering based on motifs uncovered repertoire signatures that were shared across patients in a tissue-specific way. A small and clinically heterogeneous patient cohort was studied, and sampling depth was acknowledged as a limitation.

Library prep was done by the immunoSEQ multiplex PCR assay. Adaptive Biotechnologies performed TCRbeta CDR3 sequencing at survey depth and reported CDR3 sequences, V/J genes, productive frequency, and template counts. Amplification of TCR beta CDR3 regions was performed from genomic DNA rather than from RNA. Per the authors' processing: Jensen-Shannon divergence was used to quantify pairwise repertoire overlap between tissues, with a value of 1 meaning complete divergence and a value of 0 meaning identical repertoires. Tissues were clustered by single-linkage agglomerative hierarchical clustering of pairwise JSD values, and the clustering results were displayed as dendrograms. All patient samples were analyzed with GLIPH2 using simulation_depth 1000, kmer_min_depth 3 and cdr3_length_cutoff 8, and only groups containing more than two unique CDR3s were kept. A standardized tissue-overlap score was calculated by extrapolating Jaccard GLIPH-group overlap across patients to a standard repertoire size of 1000 clones. Linear mixed-effect models, with tissue included as a fixed effect and individual included as a random effect, were used to assess associations of diversity with clinical or experimental variables. TCRdb re-hosts the immuneACCESS table, in-frame sequences only. Its copies lack some clones; in the studies checked, an unresolved V gene accounts for under half of them, and the cause for the rest is not known. Clonal size and the V and J genes are those of that table, whereas D and trimming came from the DNA. The sample table contains roughly 8,100 clones; only one count was recorded for 35% to 40% of them. About 3.1% of the sample belongs to the ten largest clones.

Sequenced: skin. The origin of this receptor is a female BALB/c mouse given C57BL/6 T cells with graft-versus-host disease after an allogeneic hematopoietic cell transplant. The chain joins TRBV16 to TRBJ1-1; 8 bases in the junction line up with TRBD1. This receptor carries the CDR3 CASSRAGGVEVFF. CDR3 bases read: TGTGCAAGCAGCAGGGCAGGGGGCGTAGAAGTCTTC.